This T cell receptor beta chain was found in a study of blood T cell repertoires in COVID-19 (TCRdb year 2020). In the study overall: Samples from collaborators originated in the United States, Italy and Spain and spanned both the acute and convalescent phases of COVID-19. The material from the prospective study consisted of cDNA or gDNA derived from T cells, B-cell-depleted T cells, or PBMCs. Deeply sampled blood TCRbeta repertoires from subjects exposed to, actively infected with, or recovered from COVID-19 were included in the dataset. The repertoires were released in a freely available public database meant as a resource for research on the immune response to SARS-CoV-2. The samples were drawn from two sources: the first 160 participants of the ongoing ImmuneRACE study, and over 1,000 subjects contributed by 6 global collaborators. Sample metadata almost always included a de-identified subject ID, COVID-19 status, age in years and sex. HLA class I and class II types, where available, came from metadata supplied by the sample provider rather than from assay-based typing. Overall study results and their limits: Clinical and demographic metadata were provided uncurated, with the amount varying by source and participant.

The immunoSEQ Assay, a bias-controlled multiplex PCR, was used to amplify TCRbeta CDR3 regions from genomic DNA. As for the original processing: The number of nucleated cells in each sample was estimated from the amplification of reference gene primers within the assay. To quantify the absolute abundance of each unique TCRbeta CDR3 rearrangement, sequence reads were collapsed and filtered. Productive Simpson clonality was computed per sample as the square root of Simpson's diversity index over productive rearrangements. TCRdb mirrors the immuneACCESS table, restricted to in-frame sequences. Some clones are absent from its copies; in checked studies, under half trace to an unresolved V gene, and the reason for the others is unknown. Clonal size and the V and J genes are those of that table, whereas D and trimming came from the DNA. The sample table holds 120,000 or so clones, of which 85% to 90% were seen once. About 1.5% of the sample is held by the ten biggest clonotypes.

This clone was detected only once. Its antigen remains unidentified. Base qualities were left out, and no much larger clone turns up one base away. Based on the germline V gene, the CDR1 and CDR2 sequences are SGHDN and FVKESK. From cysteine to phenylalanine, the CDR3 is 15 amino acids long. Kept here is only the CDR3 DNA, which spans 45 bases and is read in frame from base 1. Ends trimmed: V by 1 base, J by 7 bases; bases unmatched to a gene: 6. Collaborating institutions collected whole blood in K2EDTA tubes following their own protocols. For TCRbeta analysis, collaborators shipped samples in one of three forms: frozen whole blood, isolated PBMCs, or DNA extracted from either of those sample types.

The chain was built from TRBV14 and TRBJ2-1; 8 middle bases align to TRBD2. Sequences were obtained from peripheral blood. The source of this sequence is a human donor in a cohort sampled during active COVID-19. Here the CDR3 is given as CASSQAGGLGNEQFF. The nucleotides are TGTGCCAGCAGCCAAGCGGGGGGGCTTGGGAATGAGCAGTTCTTC.